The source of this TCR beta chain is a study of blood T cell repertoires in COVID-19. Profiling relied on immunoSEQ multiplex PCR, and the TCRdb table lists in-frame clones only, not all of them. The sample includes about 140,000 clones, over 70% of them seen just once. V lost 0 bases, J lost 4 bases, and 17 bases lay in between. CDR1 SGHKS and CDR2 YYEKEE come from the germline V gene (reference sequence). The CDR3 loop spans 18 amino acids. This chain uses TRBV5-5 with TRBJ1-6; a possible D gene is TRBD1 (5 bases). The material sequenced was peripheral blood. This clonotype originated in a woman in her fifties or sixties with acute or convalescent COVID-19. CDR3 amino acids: CASSLDLRTPDYNSPLHF. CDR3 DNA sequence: TGTGCCAGCAGCTTGGACCTAAGGACACCGGATTATAATTCACCCCTCCACTTT.